Below, 27 T cell receptor beta chains from the same sample are listed, as sequenced in a study of CD8+ T cells in alopecia areata (dated by TCRdb to 2016 to 2019). The receptor library was made with the immunoSEQ multiplex PCR assay. To provide template for TCR sequencing, every sample had RNA extracted and reverse transcribed into cDNA. The clones in this table, taken by TCRdb from immuneACCESS, are in-frame only. Not every clone is retained; where verified, under half of the shortfall comes from an unresolved V gene, and the cause of the rest is unknown. This sample lists around 150,000 clones; around three fifths were detected once. The biggest ten clones account for 13% to 15% of the sample. This sample's time point label indicates: roughly 24 weeks on oral tofacitinib. Per the publication, the treatment or condition label means: oral pan-JAK inhibitor, 5-10 mg twice daily. This material consisted of CD4+ T cells sorted from blood, taken at week 24, from a patient treated with tofacitinib. The receptors stem from a human donor with alopecia areata.

This sequence joins TRBV10-3 and TRBJ2-7; maybe TRBD1 (6 bases). The CDR3 length is 15 residues. Germline V lookup: CDR1 ENHRY, CDR2 SYGVKD. With 10 bases removed from V and 1 base from J, the gap between germline ends came to 20 bases. The CDR3 DNA reads TGTGCCACCGAAAAAGAGGCAGGGGCATCCTACGAGCAGTACTTC. It yields the protein CATEKEAGASYEQYF.

J is TRBJ2-6 and V is TRBV7-8, with a tentative D call TRBD1 (6 bases). The CDR3 consists of 17 residues. Germline V gene sequence: CDR1 SGHVS, CDR2 FQNEAQ. The CDR3 coding sequence is TGTGTCGCACTGATTAGGACAGACTTGTCTGGGGCCAACGTCCTGACTTTC. Translating gives CVALIRTDLSGANVLTF.

This clone has more than one count but fewer than ten. The chain uses TRBV29-1 and TRBJ1-2; 7 bases agree with TRBD1. This CDR3 is built from 15 residues. The V and J ends lost 6 bases and 5 bases, in that order; junction bases with no gene match: 15. Germline CDR1 reads SQVTM; CDR2 reads ANQGSEA. CDR3 sequence reads: CSVKKVGQGGYGYTF. The CDR3 coding sequence is TGCAGCGTAAAAAAAGTTGGGCAGGGGGGGTATGGCTACACCTTC.

The gene calls are TRBV29-1 and TRBJ1-2; a possible D gene is TRBD1 (5 bases). The CDR3 extends over 13 amino acids. V was trimmed by 4 bases and J by 7 bases, leaving 16 bases between them. The V gene's germline CDR1 is SQVTM and CDR2 ANQGSEA. The chain's CDR3 is CSVVPAWGGGYTF. The CDR3 region has the DNA TGCAGCGTTGTTCCCGCCTGGGGGGGTGGCTACACCTTC.

The chain has TRBV29-1 and TRBJ1-6, with TRBD1 matching 7 bases. The CDR3 covers 14 residues. Trimming removed 6 bases from V and 6 bases from J; junction bases left unmatched: 8. Per the germline V gene, CDR1 is SQVTM and CDR2 is ANQGSEA. CDR3 sequence: CSVATGTANSPLHF. CDR3 DNA sequence: TGCAGCGTCGCAACCGGGACAGCTAATTCACCCCTCCACTTT.

The chain has TRBV5-4 and TRBJ2-5; 7 bases map to TRBD2. With 3 bases clipped from V and 7 bases from J, the junction kept 12 bases outside the gene matches. CDR3 size: 15 residues. From germline, CDR1 is SGHNT and CDR2 YYREEE (reference sequence). The CDR3 loop reads CASSSAGDPVWTQYF. The DNA for the CDR3 is TGTGCCAGCAGCTCCGCGGGGGACCCGGTCTGGACCCAGTACTTC.

The gene calls are TRBV2 and TRBJ2-1, with D possibly TRBD1 on 6 matching bases. In germline, CDR1 is SNHLY, CDR2 FYNNEI. This CDR3 spans 16 amino acids. V shed 3 bases and J shed 6 bases, with 18 bases lying between them. The CDR3 is CASSDLGQGKSNEQFF. The CDR3 DNA is TGTGCCAGCAGTGATTTGGGCCAGGGGAAATCCAATGAGCAGTTCTTC.

In its sample, this clone was seen once. The genes are TRBV30 and TRBJ2-1; 9 nucleotides match TRBD2. V gave up 0 bases and J gave up 6 bases; unmatched junction bases: 9. The CDR3 spans 16 residues. CDR1 and CDR2 (germline): GTSNPN, SVGIG (reference sequence). DNA for the CDR3: TGTGCCTGGAGTGTACGAGGCGGGGGGGCGGTCAATGAGCAGTTCTTC. This codes for CAWSVRGGGAVNEQFF.

This clone occurred once. This rearrangement joins TRBV5-6 to TRBJ1-2; D unresolved. This CDR3 spans 12 amino acids. Trimming took 2 bases from V and 2 from J, leaving 4 bases between them. Germline CDR1 reads SGHDT; CDR2 reads YYEEEE. The CDR3 DNA is TGTGCCAGCAGCTTTAGGAACTATGGCTACACCTTC. Amino acid sequence: CASSFRNYGYTF.

J is TRBJ2-7 and V is TRBV7-2, with 11 bases that match TRBD1. The CDR3 contains 15 residues. The V gene's germline CDR1 is SGHTA and CDR2 FQGNSA. J gave up 4 bases and V 5 bases, and 7 bases lay outside the gene matches. The CDR3 is CASSTRTGGKYEQYF. For the CDR3, the DNA is TGTGCCAGCAGCACTCGGACAGGGGGCAAGTACGAGCAGTACTTC.

The chain couples TRBV18 to TRBJ2-7; 8 bases fit TRBD1. The CDR3 spans 14 residues. Germline CDR1 and CDR2: KGHSH and LQKENI. V was pared by 1 base and J by 2 bases, with 1 base of the junction left unmatched. This CDR3 reads CASSPQGQAYEQYF. The DNA for the CDR3 is TGTGCCAGCTCACCACAGGGACAGGCCTACGAGCAGTACTTC.

This clone was observed once. This chain links TRBV29-1 with TRBJ2-5; D gene ambiguous. The CDR3 spans 12 residues. Trimming pared 7 bases from V and 5 bases from J, leaving 14 bases between. Germline CDR1 reads SQVTM; CDR2 reads ANQGSEA. This CDR3 is CSAGGTAETQYF. CDR3 DNA: TGCAGCGCCGGTGGTACAGCGGAGACCCAGTACTTC.

The CDR3 sequence is CAISPTGSSGANVLTF. DNA of the CDR3: TGTGCCATCAGTCCTACTGGGAGCTCTGGGGCCAACGTCCTGACTTTC. The chain carries TRBV10-3 and TRBJ2-6; tentatively, D is TRBD2 (5 bases). V lost 5 bases, J lost 0 bases, and 11 bases lay in between. The CDR3 extends over 16 amino acids. CDR1 ENHRY and CDR2 SYGVKD come from the germline V gene.

This rearrangement joins TRBV18 to TRBJ2-7; TRBD1 matches 7 bases. The CDR3 is 14 amino acids. Trimming removed 5 bases from V and 0 bases from J; junction bases left unmatched: 4. CDR1 and CDR2 (germline): KGHSH, LQKENI. The CDR3 is CASSTDRVSYEQYF. The CDR3 bases are TGTGCCAGCTCAACAGACAGGGTCTCCTACGAGCAGTACTTC. Using reference TRBV18 and TRBJ2-7 for the parts outside the CDR3, the full variable domain is NAGVMQNPRHLVRRRGQEARLRCSPMKGHSHVYWYRQLPEEGLKFMVYLQKENIIDESGMPKERFSAEFPKEGPSILRIQQVVRGDSAAYFCASSTDRVSYEQYFGPGTRLTVT.

V is TRBV10-3 and J is TRBJ2-3; the match to TRBD1 covers 11 bases. This CDR3 contains 15 residues. The germline CDR1 and CDR2 sequences are ENHRY and SYGVKD. The J segment lost 4 bases and the V segment lost 6 bases, leaving 6 bases of the junction unmatched. This CDR3 reads CAIRLSGQGADTQYF. DNA of the CDR3: TGTGCCATCAGACTCTCGGGACAGGGGGCAGATACGCAGTATTTT.

This chain uses TRBV5-4 with TRBJ2-5; possibly TRBD2 for D (6 bases). Per germline, CDR1 SGHNT and CDR2 YYREEE (reference sequence). The CDR3 covers 13 residues. Trimming took off 6 bases at V and 2 bases at J, with 11 bases between the two ends. CDR3 protein: CASTSEIQETQYF. CDR3 coding DNA: TGTGCCAGCACTAGCGAGATACAAGAGACCCAGTACTTC.

This chain joins TRBV11-2 and TRBJ2-3, with 8 bases identical to TRBD1. The V and J ends lost 4 bases and 4 bases, in that order; junction bases with no gene match: 7. The CDR3 extends over 15 amino acids. Germline V gene sequence: CDR1 SGHAT, CDR2 FQNNGV. The DNA for the CDR3 is TGTGCCAGCAGCTCGAGACAGGGGATAGCAGATACGCAGTATTTT. Protein sequence: CASSSRQGIADTQYF. Drawing the rest from reference TRBV11-2 and TRBJ2-3, the complete variable domain is EAGVAQSPRYKIIEKRQSVAFWCNPISGHATLYWYQQILGQGPKLLIQFQNNGVVDDSQLPKDRFSAERLKGVDSTLKIQPAKLEDSAVYLCASSSRQGIADTQYFGPGTRLTVL.

In its sample, this clone was seen a few times. The CDR3 nucleotides are TGTGCCAGCAGCCCCACAGGGGAGGGAGGCTACACCTTC. It specifies CASSPTGEGGYTF. The genes are TRBV7-2 and TRBJ1-2; 7 positions match TRBD1. V trimming: 5 bases; J trimming: 8 bases; junction bases outside the gene matches: 8. Per germline, CDR1 SGHTA and CDR2 FQGNSA. The CDR3 sequence is 13 residues long.

The rearrangement joins TRBV6-6 to TRBJ2-2; no clear D gene. Germline assignment: CDR1 MNHNY and CDR2 SVGAGI (reference sequence). V lost 2 bases and J 0 bases, leaving 7 bases between the germline ends. This CDR3 is built from 15 residues. This chain's CDR3 is CASSYAPTNTGELFF. The CDR3 bases are TGTGCCAGCAGTTACGCCCCGACGAACACCGGGGAGCTGTTTTTT.

V is TRBV6-5 and J is TRBJ2-3; D gene unclear. The CDR3 extends over 11 amino acids. Germline V lookup: CDR1 MNHEY, CDR2 SVGAGI. Trimming cost V 5 bases and J 2 bases, with 2 bases left between them. In DNA form, the CDR3 reads TGTGCCAGCAGTAACACAGATACGCAGTATTTT. It yields the protein CASSNTDTQYF.

The chain links TRBV5-1 to TRBJ2-5; TRBD2 aligns across 7 bases. Trimming cost V 3 bases and J 5 bases; bases outside gene matches: 4. The germline V gene encodes CDR1 SGHRS and CDR2 YFSETQ. This CDR3 has 13 residues. The CDR3 bases are TGCGCCAGCAGCTCCACTAGCGAGGAGACCCAGTACTTC. Translating it yields CASSSTSEETQYF.

The CDR3 region has the DNA TGTGCCAGCTCACCATCCAGCACCCTGATGGAGACCCAGTACTTC. It codes for CASSPSSTLMETQYF. The V call is TRBV18, the J call TRBJ2-5; D remains unclear. The CDR3 spans 15 residues. Germline V CDR1 and CDR2: KGHSH, LQKENI. The V gene lost 2 bases and the J gene lost 5 bases, with 15 bases spanning the gap.

This chain links TRBV29-1 with TRBJ1-2; D remains unclear. The CDR3 loop spans 13 amino acids. Trimming pared 2 bases from V and 4 bases from J, leaving 11 bases between. Germline V gene lookup returns CDR1 SQVTM and CDR2 ANQGSEA. The CDR3 coding sequence is TGCAGCGTTGAACCACGGGTAGTCTATGGCTACACCTTC. Protein sequence: CSVEPRVVYGYTF. Complete variable domain (other parts from reference TRBV29-1 and TRBJ1-2): SAVISQKPSRDICQRGTSLTIQCQVDSQVTMMFWYRQQPGQSLTLIATANQGSEATYESGFVIDKFPISRPNLTFSTLTVSNMSPEDSSIYLCSVEPRVVYGYTFGSGTRLTVV.

This clone was detected a few times. This chain links TRBV29-1 with TRBJ2-5; TRBD2 might be the D (7 bases). The germline V gene has CDR1 SQVTM and CDR2 ANQGSEA. Trimming removed 7 bases from V and 5 bases from J, with 14 bases in between. CDR3 length: 12 amino acids. This CDR3 reads CSGGPGGETQYF. The CDR3 nucleotides are TGCAGCGGTGGCCCGGGGGGCGAGACCCAGTACTTC.

This clone was detected a few times. This chain joins TRBV6-5 and TRBJ1-4, with D possibly matching TRBD1 (5 bases). V lost 0 bases and J 8 bases, leaving 13 bases between the germline ends. Germline lookup yields CDR1 MNHEY and CDR2 SVGAGI. The CDR3 has 15 amino acids. This chain's CDR3 is CASSYSGGSNEKLFF. For the CDR3, the DNA is TGTGCCAGCAGTTACTCGGGGGGGAGTAACGAAAAACTGTTTTTT.

In this sample, this clone turned up once. This may be a read error: a much more frequent sequence differs by one nucleotide. The genes are TRBV27 and TRBJ1-6; unclear D gene. CDR1 is MNHEY and CDR2 is SMNVEV in the germline V gene (reference sequence). The V end was cut by 5 bases, the J end by 0 bases, with 5 bases between. CDR3 length: 14 residues. CDR3 nucleotide sequence: TGTGCCAGCAGTCTCAGCTCCTATAATTCACCCCTCCACTTT. The encoded protein is CASSLSSYNSPLHF.

This sequence joins TRBV4-1 and TRBJ1-5; 10 nucleotides match TRBD1. This CDR3 comprises 18 residues. V shed 4 bases and J 3 bases; nucleotides not matched to a gene: 12. The germline CDR1 and CDR2 sequences are MGHRA and YSYEKL. CDR3 DNA: TGCGCCAGCAGCCGAGCTGGGACAGGGGAGGTTATCAATCAGCCCCAGCATTTT. As protein: CASSRAGTGEVINQPQHF.